A single sample is the source of the 31 T cell receptor beta chains below, sequenced in a study of OX40 agonist ivuxolimab in advanced cancers. Using immunoSEQ multiplex PCR, the repertoire was profiled, and TCRdb retains in-frame clones only, with some absent. The sample shows tens of thousands of clones, roughly 82% of them seen only once. The sequencing here drew on CD4+ or CD8+ T cells sorted from blood, taken in a trial of the OX40 agonist ivuxolimab. These receptors came from an adult with an advanced solid tumor such as melanoma, head and neck, liver or kidney cancer.

The chain combines TRBV18 with TRBJ1-1, with D maybe TRBD1 (5 bases). V lost 5 bases to trimming and J lost 0 bases, with 7 bases between them. The CDR3 consists of 13 residues. The germline V gene has CDR1 KGHSH and CDR2 LQKENI. CDR3 loop: CASSEGLNTEAFF. The CDR3 DNA reads as TGTGCCAGCTCAGAGGGGTTGAACACTGAAGCTTTCTTT.

V and J are TRBV27 and TRBJ2-7, with 9 bases lining up with TRBD1. Per germline, CDR1 MNHEY and CDR2 SMNVEV (reference sequence). J was trimmed by 4 bases and V by 11 bases; bases with no gene match: 12. This CDR3 has 14 amino acids. Written as DNA, the CDR3 is TGTGCCCGGCTACTCCGGACAGGGGATTACGAGCAGTACTTC. Translation: CARLLRTGDYEQYF.

The chain joins TRBV28 to TRBJ1-3, with D maybe TRBD1 (5 bases). CDR1 is MDHEN, CDR2 SYDVKM, per germline. The CDR3 is 13 amino acids. Trimming took off 9 bases at V and 4 bases at J, with 13 bases between the two ends. The CDR3 nucleotides read TGTGCCAGTTGGACCGGGGGGGGAAACACCATATATTTT. Translated: CASWTGGGNTIYF.

This clone showed up just once. The chain is built from TRBV7-3 and TRBJ2-7; D gene ambiguous. V was trimmed by 4 bases and J by 7 bases, leaving 14 bases between them. The CDR3 is 13 residues long. Germline V gene sequence: CDR1 SGHTA, CDR2 FQGTGA. This CDR3 reads CASSSGAPGEQYF. Here the CDR3 DNA reads TGTGCCAGCAGCTCCGGTGCCCCCGGGGAGCAGTACTTC.

The rearrangement uses TRBV18 and TRBJ2-3; 10 nucleotides align to TRBD2. Trimming cost V 6 bases and J 4 bases; bases outside gene matches: 7. The CDR3 has 15 amino acids. CDR1 and CDR2 (germline): KGHSH, LQKENI. CDR3 DNA sequence: TGTGCCAGCTCTGTAGCGGGGGGAAGTTCAGATACGCAGTATTTT. Its translation: CASSVAGGSSDTQYF.

J is TRBJ2-1 and V is TRBV30; D not resolved. CDR1 GTSNPN and CDR2 SVGIG come from the germline V gene (reference sequence). The CDR3 consists of 11 residues. Deletions cut 5 bases from V and 5 bases from J, with 7 bases between. CDR3 nucleotides: TGTGCCTGGGGTCGCAACAATGAGCAGTTCTTC. Its translation is CAWGRNNEQFF.

This chain connects TRBV28 to TRBJ1-5, with D uncertain. CDR1 and CDR2 from the germline V gene are MDHEN and SYDVKM. Trimming left V 7 bases short and J 7 bases short, with 11 bases between. This CDR3 is 12 amino acids long. The CDR3 DNA follows: TGTGCCAGCACGGTCTCTAGACAGCCCCAGCATTTT. Translating it yields CASTVSRQPQHF.

The chain links TRBV7-2 to TRBJ2-7; D might be TRBD2 (6 bases). The CDR3 sequence is 13 residues long. V was cut by 10 bases and J by 5 bases, with 18 bases left in between. Germline CDR1 and CDR2: SGHTA and FQGNSA. CDR3 region: CATSWRRGDEQYF. CDR3 DNA sequence: TGTGCCACCTCGTGGAGGCGCGGGGACGAGCAGTACTTC.

The chain has TRBV27 and TRBJ2-5, with 14 bases fitting TRBD2. The CDR3 runs 16 residues. The trim removed 5 bases at V and 4 bases at J, leaving 6 bases unmatched. The germline gives CDR1 MNHEY, CDR2 SMNVEV (reference sequence). The DNA of the CDR3 is TGTGCCAGCAGTAAGACTAGCGGGGGGGCCGGAGAGACCCAGTACTTC. It yields the protein CASSKTSGGAGETQYF.

CDR3 sequence (DNA): TGCGCCAGCAGCCAAGATTATCCCAACACGACCCCCTACGAGCAGTACTTC. As protein: CASSQDYPNTTPYEQYF. This sequence joins TRBV4-3 and TRBJ2-7, with D uncertain. Germline V gene sequence: CDR1 LGHNA, CDR2 YSLEER. V shed 0 bases and J shed 2 bases, with 17 bases lying between them. The CDR3 spans 17 residues.

This sequence joins TRBV7-9 and TRBJ1-1; weak D call: TRBD1 (6 bases). This CDR3 contains 12 residues. V was trimmed by 5 bases and J by 7 bases, leaving 11 bases between them. Germline V gene sequence: CDR1 SEHNR, CDR2 FQNEAQ (reference sequence). The CDR3 region has the DNA TGTGCCAGCAGCCAAAGGGGGATTGAAGCTTTCTTT. Its protein product is CASSQRGIEAFF. The variable domain in full, completed from reference TRBV7-9 and TRBJ1-1, reads DTGVSQNPRHKITKRGQNVTFRCDPISEHNRLYWYRQTLGQGPEFLTYFQNEAQLEKSRLLSDRFSAERPKGSFSTLEIQRTEQGDSAMYLCASSQRGIEAFFGQGTRLTVV.

The chain uses TRBV2 and TRBJ2-2; D call uncertain. The CDR3 loop spans 14 amino acids. The germline V gene encodes CDR1 SNHLY and CDR2 FYNNEI. V was clipped by 1 base and J by 3 bases, with 6 bases between them. The CDR3 spells CASSEVSDTGELFF. CDR3 nucleotides: TGTGCCAGCAGTGAAGTCAGCGACACCGGGGAGCTGTTTTTT.

This sequence joins TRBV6-5 and TRBJ1-1; TRBD1 is a possible D gene (6 bases). Trimming stripped 3 bases from V and 4 bases from J, with 15 bases between. In germline, CDR1 is MNHEY, CDR2 SVGAGI. CDR3 size: 15 residues. The CDR3 nucleotides are TGTGCCAGCAGTTATTTCGGACAGTTGAGCACTGAAGCTTTCTTT. Translated, it gives CASSYFGQLSTEAFF.

As for this clone: At one boundary the junction diverges from the germline segment, which might be a read error. The chain is built from TRBV29-1 and TRBJ2-3; TRBD1 is a possible D gene (10 bases). The CDR3 covers 12 residues. Germline values: CDR1 SQVTM, CDR2 ANQGSEA. CDR3 nucleotides: TGCAGCGCCGACGCGGGGGGGGACAGGGGTGATTTT. Translating gives CSADAGGDRGDF.

This chain joins TRBV19 and TRBJ2-1; 13 nucleotides agree with TRBD2. V was pared by 1 base and J by 6 bases, with 12 bases of the junction left unmatched. CDR3 length: 19 residues. Germline V gives CDR1 LNHDA, CDR2 SQIVND (reference sequence). The CDR3 loop is CASSIGPSAGLAGTNEQFF. CDR3 DNA: TGTGCCAGTAGTATAGGTCCTTCCGCGGGACTAGCGGGGACCAATGAGCAGTTCTTC.

This clone was detected only once. V is TRBV6-1 and J is TRBJ2-2, with TRBD1 as a possible D gene (6 bases). The CDR3 length is 13 residues. CDR1 and CDR2 (germline): MNHNS, SASEGT. Trimming took off 11 bases at V and 7 bases at J, with 17 bases between the two ends. CDR3 residues: CAARTVFHGELFF. The DNA of the CDR3 is TGTGCCGCCAGGACAGTGTTTCACGGGGAGCTGTTTTTT.

This clone is a singleton in its sample. The V gene is TRBV5-6, the J gene TRBJ1-1; 7 positions match TRBD1. Germline assignment: CDR1 SGHDT and CDR2 YYEEEE. V was pared by 4 bases and J by 1 base, with 7 bases of the junction left unmatched. This CDR3 has 15 residues. DNA for the CDR3: TGTGCCAGCAGCCCAACAGGGGAGGGGAACACTGAAGCTTTCTTT. Translation: CASSPTGEGNTEAFF.

The chain employs TRBV5-8 and TRBJ2-1, with TRBD1 matching over 12 bases. Trimming took 3 bases from V and 7 from J; bases not matched to a gene: 5. The length of the CDR3 is 15 residues. The germline V gene has CDR1 SGHTS and CDR2 YDEGEE. The CDR3 DNA sequence: TGTGCCAGCAGCTCGGGGACAGGGGGCTCTAATGAGCAGTTCTTC. Encoded protein: CASSSGTGGSNEQFF.

V gene TRBV11-2 combines with J gene TRBJ2-5, with D unresolved. CDR1 SGHAT and CDR2 FQNNGV come from the germline V gene. V was shortened by 1 base and J by 5 bases, with 8 bases between the two germline ends. The CDR3 covers 13 residues. The CDR3 nucleotides read TGTGCCAGCAGCTTAGGGTCCTACGAGACCCAGTACTTC. It translates to CASSLGSYETQYF. The variable domain in full, completed from reference TRBV11-2 and TRBJ2-5, reads EAGVAQSPRYKIIEKRQSVAFWCNPISGHATLYWYQQILGQGPKLLIQFQNNGVVDDSQLPKDRFSAERLKGVDSTLKIQPAKLEDSAVYLCASSLGSYETQYFGPGTRLLVL.

This clone was seen a handful of times. This chain connects TRBV6-1 to TRBJ1-2; TRBD1 matches 8 bases. The V and J ends lost 5 bases and 4 bases, in that order; junction bases with no gene match: 6. Germline V gene data show CDR1 as MNHNS and CDR2 as SASEGT. CDR3 size: 14 residues. The DNA for the CDR3 is TGTGCCAGCAGTCCCTTGGACAGGGCCTATGGCTACACCTTC. Amino acid sequence: CASSPLDRAYGYTF.

The sample holds a few counts of this clone. The gene calls are TRBV21-1 and TRBJ1-4. TRBV21-1 is a documented pseudogene. The CDR3 runs 16 residues. The CDR3 DNA reads as TGTGCCAGCAGCAAAGCGGGAAGTCGAAACAGTGAAAAACTGTTTTTT. Its protein product is CASSKAGSRNSEKLFF.

The chain couples TRBV29-1 to TRBJ2-1; the D gene is possibly TRBD2 (6 bases). With 0 bases removed from V and 3 bases from J, the gap between germline ends came to 12 bases. The CDR3 sequence is 15 residues long. Germline CDR1 and CDR2: SQVTM and ANQGSEA. The CDR3 nucleotides are TGCAGCGTTGAAGAGGTGCGGGGACTCTACAATGAGCAGTTCTTC. This codes for CSVEEVRGLYNEQFF.

This chain uses TRBV2 with TRBJ2-2; 9 bases align to TRBD2. CDR1 and CDR2 from the germline V gene are SNHLY and FYNNEI. Trimming removed 8 bases from V and 5 bases from J; junction bases left unmatched: 6. The CDR3 is 14 residues long. This CDR3 is CASGREGGTGELFF. The CDR3 bases are TGTGCCAGCGGGCGGGAGGGAGGAACCGGGGAGCTGTTTTTT.

The rearrangement uses TRBV4-2 and TRBJ2-1, with TRBD1 matching over 12 bases. This CDR3 contains 16 residues. V was pared by 6 bases and J by 9 bases, with 12 bases of the junction left unmatched. Germline V gene lookup returns CDR1 LGHNA and CDR2 YNFKEQ. This CDR3 reads CASSSTGTGGESEQFF. For the CDR3, the DNA is TGTGCCAGCAGTAGCACCGGGACAGGGGGCGAAAGTGAGCAGTTCTTC.

This clone has a single count. The V gene is TRBV2, the J gene TRBJ1-2; D unresolved. Looked up from germline, CDR1 is SNHLY and CDR2 is FYNNEI. The CDR3 contains 12 residues. V lost 6 bases to trimming and J lost 3 bases, with 8 bases between them. CDR3 coding DNA: TGTGCCAGCAGGGACCTACACTATGGCTACACCTTC. Protein product: CASRDLHYGYTF. Variable domain in full (rest from reference TRBV2 and TRBJ1-2): EPEVTQTPSHQVTQMGQEVILRCVPISNHLYFYWYRQILGQKVEFLVSFYNNEISEKSEIFDDQFSVERPDGSNFTLKIRSTKLEDSAMYFCASRDLHYGYTFGSGTRLTVV.

This clone was seen just once. The same CDR3 can be traced to other DNA sequences in this sample. This chain links TRBV28 with TRBJ1-5; D gene uncertain. CDR1 is MDHEN and CDR2 is SYDVKM in the germline V gene. Trimming stripped 2 bases from V and 7 bases from J, with 6 bases between. The CDR3 sequence is 12 residues long. The CDR3 here is CASSLIEQPQHF. The CDR3 DNA reads as TGTGCCAGCAGTTTAATCGAGCAGCCCCAGCATTTT.

The chain uses TRBV5-1 and TRBJ2-5; TRBD1 or TRBD2 may be the D gene (5 bases each). The CDR3 has 15 amino acids. The germline gives CDR1 SGHRS, CDR2 YFSETQ. Trimming stripped 0 bases from V and 1 base from J, with 10 bases between. CDR3 nucleotides: TGCGCCAGCAGCTTGGAAGATGGGGGCCAAGAGACCCAGTACTTC. Its translation is CASSLEDGGQETQYF.

V usage is TRBV6-5 and J usage is TRBJ1-1, with D possibly being TRBD1 (6 bases). Looked up from germline, CDR1 is MNHEY and CDR2 is SVGAGI. This CDR3 has 15 residues. V dropped 0 bases and J dropped 1 base, with 9 bases sitting between them. CDR3 in DNA: TGTGCCAGCAGTTACTCGGGGGCAGCGAACACTGAAGCTTTCTTT. Residues: CASSYSGAANTEAFF.

The chain uses TRBV19 and TRBJ1-5; 12 nucleotides line up with TRBD1. CDR3 length: 17 residues. V was pared by 11 bases and J by 1 base, with 12 bases of the junction left unmatched. From germline, CDR1 is LNHDA and CDR2 SQIVND (reference sequence). CDR3 residues: CASTGGQGAWSNQPQHF. The DNA for the CDR3 is TGTGCCTCCACTGGGGGACAGGGGGCGTGGAGCAATCAGCCCCAGCATTTT.

This chain uses TRBV28 with TRBJ1-3; D is undetermined. The V end lost 4 bases, the J end lost 3 bases, and 7 bases lay between the germline ends. Germline CDR1 reads MDHEN; CDR2 reads SYDVKM. CDR3 length: 13 amino acids. CDR3 DNA sequence: TGTGCCAGCAGTTACTCAGTTGGAAACACCATATATTTT. Residues: CASSYSVGNTIYF. The whole variable domain, remainder taken from reference TRBV28 and TRBJ1-3, is DVKVTQSSRYLVKRTGEKVFLECVQDMDHENMFWYRQDPGLGLRLIYFSYDVKMKEKGDIPEGYSVSREKKERFSLILESASTNQTSMYLCASSYSVGNTIYFGEGSWLTVV.

V is TRBV4-3 and J is TRBJ2-5; D is perhaps TRBD2 (5 bases). The V end lost 0 bases, the J end lost 3 bases, and 11 bases lay between the germline ends. Looked up from germline, CDR1 is LGHNA and CDR2 is YSLEER. The length of the CDR3 is 15 residues. The CDR3 loop reads CASSQDRRREETQYF. The DNA of the CDR3 is TGCGCCAGCAGCCAAGATCGTCGGCGGGAAGAGACCCAGTACTTC.